The 26 T cell receptor beta chains given below trace back to one sample, sequenced in a study of T cells in Graves' hyperthyroidism and ophthalmopathy. The investigators amplified TCR beta CDR3 regions from RNA transcripts. The study used the HTBI primer set for a first-round RT-PCR of the TCR CDR3. Each CDR3 protein is one row after TCRdb ran MiXCR on the multiplex PCR reads. The table has over 300,000 distinct CDR3 sequences, over 11% seen once. Source material: blood. These receptors were obtained from a woman in her fifties or sixties with Graves' hyperthyroidism.

This clonotype was observed many times. J is TRBJ2-2 and V is TRBV5-5; D remains ambiguous. V lost 1 base, J lost 4 bases, and 11 bases lay in between. This CDR3 comprises 15 residues. The germline gives CDR1 SGHKS, CDR2 YYEKEE (reference sequence). CDR3 sequence (DNA): TGTGCCAGCAGCTTGAACCGGCCCGGCACCGGGGAGCTGTTTTTT. It specifies CASSLNRPGTGELFF.

J is TRBJ1-3 and V is TRBV24-1; D not certain. V gave up 4 bases and J gave up 0 bases, with 3 bases separating them. CDR3 length equals 13 residues. CDR1 is KGHDR, CDR2 SFDVKD, per germline. The CDR3 protein is CATSDHSGNTIYF. The DNA for the CDR3 is TGTGCCACCAGTGACCACTCTGGAAACACCATATATTTT.

This clonotype was found many times. This rearrangement joins TRBV7-2 to TRBJ1-1, with a tentative D call TRBD1 (6 bases). V lost 1 base to trimming and J lost 4 bases, with 16 bases between them. CDR1 is SGHTA and CDR2 is FQGNSA in the germline V gene. This CDR3 contains 16 residues. This chain's CDR3 is CASSLDIGTLATEAFF. Written as DNA, the CDR3 is TGTGCCAGCAGCTTAGATATCGGGACACTGGCCACTGAAGCTTTCTTT.

This clonotype has ten or more counts. The V and J genes are TRBV2 and TRBJ2-1; D is unclear. CDR1 SNHLY and CDR2 FYNNEI come from the germline V gene. The length of the CDR3 is 13 residues. The V end lost 6 bases, the J end lost 3 bases, and 9 bases lay between the germline ends. The CDR3: CASRPAIYNEQFF. DNA for the CDR3: TGTGCCAGCAGACCAGCTATCTACAATGAGCAGTTCTTC. Together with reference TRBV2 and TRBJ2-1, the CDR3 gives the full variable domain: EPEVTQTPSHQVTQMGQEVILRCVPISNHLYFYWYRQILGQKVEFLVSFYNNEISEKSEIFDDQFSVERPDGSNFTLKIRSTKLEDSAMYFCASRPAIYNEQFFGPGTRLTVL.

Only a few counts were recorded for this clonotype. The chain uses TRBV15 and TRBJ2-7; maybe TRBD1 (6 bases). Deletions cut 3 bases from V and 6 bases from J, with 12 bases between. The V gene's germline CDR1 is LNHNV and CDR2 YYDKDF (reference sequence). The CDR3 runs 13 residues. The CDR3 loop is CATSRDSVSEQYF. Here the CDR3 DNA reads TGTGCCACCAGCAGGGACAGCGTCTCCGAGCAGTACTTC. Full variable domain (missing parts from reference TRBV15 and TRBJ2-7): DAMVIQNPRYQVTQFGKPVTLSCSQTLNHNVMYWYQQKSSQAPKLLFHYYDKDFNNEADTPDNFQSRRPNTSFCFLDIRSPGLGDTAMYLCATSRDSVSEQYFGPGTRLTVT.

V and J are TRBV5-1 and TRBJ2-1; TRBD1 matches 8 bases. Trimming took 3 bases from V and 5 from J; bases not matched to a gene: 4. Looked up from germline, CDR1 is SGHRS and CDR2 is YFSETQ. The CDR3 totals 14 residues. In DNA form, the CDR3 reads TGCGCCAGCAGCTGGGGACAGGCCCACAATGAGCAGTTCTTC. The encoded protein is CASSWGQAHNEQFF.

At least ten counts were recorded for this clonotype. The V call is TRBV2, the J call TRBJ2-5; D is possibly TRBD2 (6 bases). V was clipped by 1 base and J by 10 bases, with 28 bases between them. In germline, CDR1 is SNHLY, CDR2 FYNNEI. The CDR3 runs to 18 residues. The chain's CDR3 is CASSEGAEGSYEGSSQYF. The CDR3 bases are TGTGCCAGCAGTGAAGGAGCGGAGGGTTCCTACGAAGGTTCTAGCCAGTACTTC.

In its sample, this clonotype was seen many times. The junction does not match germline at one end; this may be a read error. Here the CDR3 reads CASSFGSTEAFF. In DNA, the CDR3 is TGTGCCAGCAGTTTCGGGAGCACTGAAGCTTTCTTT. V is TRBV5-1 and J is TRBJ1-1; no reliable D call. CDR1 SGHRS and CDR2 YFSETQ come from the germline V gene. The CDR3 extends over 12 amino acids.

There are many counts of this clonotype. The J gene is TRBJ2-7, the V gene TRBV10-3, with a possible D match to TRBD2 (5 bases). This CDR3 has 14 residues. V gave up 4 bases and J gave up 4 bases, with 14 bases separating them. Germline-derived CDR1 and CDR2 are ENHRY and SYGVKD. Written as DNA, the CDR3 is TGTGCCATCAGTGGGACTGGAACCGAGTACGAGCAGTACTTC. This encodes CAISGTGTEYEQYF.

In this sample, this clonotype turned up many times. The chain employs TRBV30 and TRBJ2-1; 14 nucleotides agree with TRBD2. Germline CDR1 is GTSNPN and CDR2 is SVGIG (reference sequence). This CDR3 region has 16 residues. V was pared by 0 bases and J by 9 bases, with 7 bases of the junction left unmatched. The CDR3 DNA sequence: TGTGCCTGGAGTGTAAGACTAGCGGGAGGGCCAGGTGAGCAGTTCTTC. It translates to CAWSVRLAGGPGEQFF.

This clonotype was seen many times. CDR3 loop: CSARDTMNTEAFF. CDR3 nucleotides: TGCAGTGCTAGAGACACCATGAACACTGAAGCTTTCTTT. This chain connects TRBV20-1 to TRBJ1-1; no definite D call. Looked up from germline, CDR1 is DFQATT and CDR2 is SNEGSKA (reference sequence). The CDR3 loop spans 13 amino acids. V lost 0 bases and J lost 0, with 5 bases in between.

This clonotype was counted many times. The rearrangement uses TRBV19 and TRBJ2-1; TRBD1 matches at 9 bases. CDR3 length: 14 residues. V lost 4 bases and J lost 7; bases outside the gene matches: 5. Germline V CDR1 and CDR2: LNHDA, SQIVND (reference sequence). The CDR3 loop reads CASSSRDRVNEQFF. As DNA, the CDR3 is TGTGCCAGTAGTAGCAGGGACAGGGTGAATGAGCAGTTCTTC.

The chain carries TRBV6-1 and TRBJ2-3, with 7 positions matching TRBD1. CDR1 and CDR2 from the germline V gene are MNHNS and SASEGT. With 6 bases clipped from V and 4 bases from J, the junction kept 7 bases outside the gene matches. The CDR3 consists of 14 residues. The chain's CDR3 is CASRVGQVPDTQYF. CDR3 DNA: TGTGCCAGCAGGGTCGGACAGGTCCCAGATACGCAGTATTTT.

The chain uses TRBV6-1 and TRBJ1-5, with D maybe TRBD1 (6 bases). Germline V gene sequence: CDR1 MNHNS, CDR2 SASEGT. The V and J ends lost 5 bases and 4 bases respectively, with 15 bases between them. The CDR3 is 15 residues long. The CDR3 here is CASSLWTATNQPQHF. CDR3 DNA: TGTGCCAGCAGTCTATGGACAGCGACGAATCAGCCCCAGCATTTT.

This clonotype was counted between two and nine times. The chain is built from TRBV27 and TRBJ2-7, with D tentatively TRBD1 (5 bases). Germline V lookup: CDR1 MNHEY, CDR2 SMNVEV (reference sequence). CDR3 size: 11 residues. V gave up 6 bases and J gave up 6 bases, with 9 bases separating them. CDR3 sequence reads: CASRHRGEQYF. The CDR3 region has the DNA TGTGCCAGCAGGCATAGGGGCGAGCAGTACTTC.

This clonotype was recorded a few times. This chain joins TRBV20-1 and TRBJ1-2; TRBD1 agrees at 10 bases. V lost 4 bases to trimming and J lost 0 bases; unmatched junction nucleotides: 14. Germline-derived CDR1 and CDR2 are DFQATT and SNEGSKA (reference sequence). The length of the CDR3 is 18 residues. The CDR3: CSAKPGGTGEATNYGYTF. DNA for the CDR3: TGCAGTGCTAAACCAGGGGGGACAGGGGAGGCAACTAACTATGGCTACACCTTC.

This clonotype has at least ten counts. The chain is built from TRBV28 and TRBJ2-7, with TRBD2 matching over 7 bases. V lost 2 bases, J lost 7 bases, and 11 bases stayed unmatched. The CDR3 length is 15 residues. Germline V gene lookup returns CDR1 MDHEN and CDR2 SYDVKM. CDR3 bases: TGTGCCAGCAGTTTAAGGCCTAGCGGCTGGGGGGAGCAGTACTTC. This sequence encodes CASSLRPSGWGEQYF.

The chain recombines TRBV7-3 with TRBJ1-4; D might be TRBD1 (6 bases). The V gene lost 1 base and the J gene lost 8 bases, with 11 bases spanning the gap. CDR3 length equals 14 residues. The germline V gene encodes CDR1 SGHTA and CDR2 FQGTGA. The CDR3 is CASSLNRDGEKLFF. CDR3 bases: TGTGCCAGCAGCTTAAACAGGGACGGAGAAAAACTGTTTTTT.

This clonotype was detected ten times or more. V is TRBV5-6 and J is TRBJ2-7, with 9 nucleotides matching TRBD1. CDR3 length: 16 amino acids. Trimming removed 2 bases from V and 6 bases from J; junction bases left unmatched: 12. Germline loops: CDR1 SGHDT, CDR2 YYEEEE. The CDR3 DNA follows: TGTGCCAGCAGCTTCCTCACCCCTAGGACAGGGGCCGAGCAGTACTTC. It encodes CASSFLTPRTGAEQYF.

This clonotype was observed at least ten times. This chain uses TRBV28 with TRBJ2-3; 12 bases align to TRBD2. The germline V gene encodes CDR1 MDHEN and CDR2 SYDVKM. Germline trimming cut 5 bases from V and 2 bases from J; bases unmatched to any gene: 8. The CDR3 consists of 17 residues. The CDR3 coding sequence is TGTGCCAGCAGTGATGTACTAGCGGGAGGACTCACAGATACGCAGTATTTT. This encodes CASSDVLAGGLTDTQYF.

The chain carries TRBV19 and TRBJ2-7, with unresolved D. The CDR3 length is 16 residues. V shed 1 base and J shed 0 bases, with 13 bases lying between them. Germline V gene data show CDR1 as LNHDA and CDR2 as SQIVND (reference sequence). CDR3 sequence (DNA): TGTGCCAGTAGTATAGGGGTTGAAACGAGCTCCTACGAGCAGTACTTC. It translates to CASSIGVETSSYEQYF.

This clonotype was counted at least ten times. The gene calls are TRBV27 and TRBJ2-7; 8 bases match TRBD1. The CDR3 has 15 amino acids. Unmatched junction bases numbered 13, after V lost 5 bases and J lost 7 bases. CDR1 and CDR2 from the germline V gene are MNHEY and SMNVEV (reference sequence). For the CDR3, the DNA is TGTGCCAGCAGTCCACGTCCAGGGGGCTTGGGTGAGCAGTACTTC. This translates into CASSPRPGGLGEQYF.

This clonotype was observed at least ten times. The CDR3 sequence is CASSEQVNTEAFF. The CDR3 DNA reads as TGTGCCAGCAGTGAACAGGTGAACACTGAAGCTTTCTTT. The V call is TRBV2, the J call TRBJ1-1, with unresolved D. This CDR3 region has 13 residues. Germline V gene sequence: CDR1 SNHLY, CDR2 FYNNEI. Trimming shortened V by 2 bases and J by 0 bases, and 4 bases separated the two germline ends.

This clonotype was seen only a few times. The rearrangement links TRBV10-3 to TRBJ2-1, with a weak D call TRBD2 (5 bases). This CDR3 is 14 amino acids long. Trimming took off 4 bases at V and 4 bases at J, with 11 bases between the two ends. CDR1 and CDR2 from the germline V gene are ENHRY and SYGVKD. CDR3 amino acids: CAISVSGNYNEQFF. As DNA, the CDR3 is TGTGCCATCAGTGTGAGCGGAAATTACAATGAGCAGTTCTTC.

There are many counts of this clonotype. The rearrangement uses TRBV2 and TRBJ2-7; 10 bases are a match to TRBD2. The germline V gene encodes CDR1 SNHLY and CDR2 FYNNEI. Unmatched junction bases numbered 6, after V lost 6 bases and J lost 10 bases. The CDR3 covers 12 residues. Here the CDR3 reads CASRLAGEVQYF. The CDR3 DNA sequence: TGTGCCAGCAGGCTAGCGGGAGAGGTACAGTACTTC.

This chain uses TRBV6-1 with TRBJ1-2; 9 bases are a match to TRBD1. CDR3 size: 13 residues. CDR1 and CDR2 from the germline V gene are MNHNS and SASEGT. The junction had 7 bases not matched to a gene; V was cut back by 6 bases and J by 8 bases. This chain's CDR3 is CASSAGQGSGYTF. CDR3 DNA sequence: TGTGCCAGCAGCGCGGGACAGGGATCCGGCTACACCTTC.